This T cell receptor (beta chain) originates from a study of T cell responses to AZD1222 COVID-19 vaccine. Regarding the study as a whole: None of the repertoires were sampled until the peak T cell response had passed.

The V end was cut by 3 bases, the J end by 3 bases, with 13 bases between. This CDR3 has 15 residues. In germline, CDR1 is LNHDA, CDR2 SQIVND (reference sequence). This clone came up once. Its specificity is unknown. The table came from immunoSEQ multiplex PCR; TCRdb's copy has only in-frame clones and leaves some out. The table lists roughly 110,000 clones, around 89% of them singletons. The receptor was isolated from an adult in good health. The source was peripheral blood, collected on day 0 of AZD1222 vaccination. V is TRBV19 and J is TRBJ2-3; D possibly uses TRBD1 or TRBD2 (5 bases each). The CDR3 DNA reads TGTGCCAGTAGTATTGGGGGATCGGTGACAGATACGCAGTATTTT. Amino acid sequence: CASSIGGSVTDTQYF.